Presented here are 11 T cell receptor beta chains from one specimen sequenced in a study of memory B cells and T cells in multiple sclerosis. Separate sequencing covered autoproliferating (CFSE-dim) and non-proliferating (CFSE-high) T cells from stimulus-free culture. Fewer than 55 million CFSE-labeled PBMCs were cultured 7 days unstimulated, then replicate wells were pooled. The repertoire was sequenced with immunoSEQ multiplex PCR; TCRdb's copy has only in-frame clones and lacks some. There are 32,000 or so clones in the sample; roughly 82% occur only once, and approximately 2.5% lies in the top ten. These receptors have no identified antigens. The sequenced sample consisted of PBMCs from blood kept in culture. Receptors were obtained from a human donor with multiple sclerosis.

This clone was seen more than once but under ten times. This chain uses TRBV29-1 with TRBJ2-7; 10 nucleotides agree with TRBD1. V dropped 8 bases and J dropped 5; count of bases not matched to a gene: 9. Germline CDR1 SQVTM, CDR2 ANQGSEA. This CDR3 has 13 residues. The DNA of the CDR3 is TGCAGCTTCCGACAGGGGGCAGGGAACGAGCAGTACTTC. It yields the protein CSFRQGAGNEQYF.

The chain joins TRBV5-4 to TRBJ2-2; 9 positions match TRBD1. The germline CDR1 and CDR2 sequences are SGHNT and YYREEE (reference sequence). The junction had 8 bases not matched to a gene; V was cut back by 6 bases and J by 5 bases. The CDR3 extends over 15 amino acids. DNA of the CDR3: TGTGCCAGCACCGAGGGACAGGGCAGTACCGGGGAGCTGTTTTTT. Its protein product is CASTEGQGSTGELFF.

This clone occurred once. The chain uses TRBV5-1 and TRBJ1-5; possibly TRBD1 for D (5 bases). Trimming took off 4 bases at V and 5 bases at J, with 16 bases between the two ends. In germline, CDR1 is SGHRS, CDR2 YFSETQ. The CDR3 contains 15 residues. The CDR3 coding sequence is TGCGCCAGCAGCCCGCAGGGCGGAGGGGATCAGCCCCAGCATTTT. As protein: CASSPQGGGDQPQHF. Variable domain in full (rest from reference TRBV5-1 and TRBJ1-5): KAGVTQTPRYLIKTRGQQVTLSCSPISGHRSVSWYQQTPGQGLQFLFEYFSETQRNKGNFPGRFSGRQFSNSRSEMNVSTLELGDSALYLCASSPQGGGDQPQHFGDGTRLSIL.

The gene calls are TRBV27 and TRBJ2-2; the D gene is possibly TRBD2 (5 bases). Germline CDR1 MNHEY, CDR2 SMNVEV (reference sequence). The CDR3 spans 13 residues. The V gene lost 3 bases and the J gene lost 6 bases, with 8 bases spanning the gap. CDR3 DNA: TGTGCCAGCAGTTTCGGAGGACCCGGGGAGCTGTTTTTT. As protein: CASSFGGPGELFF.

The chain carries TRBV12-2 and TRBJ1-2; the listed D gene, TRBD1, was not tested against the DNA. TRBV12-2 is shown as a pseudogene. The CDR3 runs 13 residues. The CDR3 region is CASRLGQDTVNTF. The CDR3 region has the DNA TGTGCAAGTCGCTTGGGACAGGACACGGTTAACACCTTC.

The chain joins TRBV20-1 to TRBJ2-3; D gene unclear. This CDR3 has 11 residues. Germline CDR1 reads DFQATT; CDR2 reads SNEGSKA (reference sequence). The V gene lost 7 bases and the J gene lost 4 bases, with 9 bases spanning the gap. The CDR3 sequence: CSVVLADTQYF. The CDR3 DNA sequence: TGCAGTGTGGTATTGGCAGATACGCAGTATTTT.

The chain is built from TRBV28 and TRBJ2-7; tentative D call: TRBD1 (5 bases). CDR1 MDHEN and CDR2 SYDVKM come from the germline V gene. The CDR3 consists of 15 residues. V was pared by 1 base and J by 7 bases, with 17 bases between. The CDR3 here is CASSLLGVRGWEQYF. The CDR3, as DNA: TGTGCCAGCAGTTTATTGGGCGTAAGGGGCTGGGAGCAGTACTTC.

This chain links TRBV27 with TRBJ1-3; 8 positions match TRBD1. The CDR3 extends over 18 amino acids. Per germline, CDR1 MNHEY and CDR2 SMNVEV (reference sequence). J gave up 4 bases and V 3 bases, and 14 bases lay outside the gene matches. For the CDR3, the DNA is TGTGCCAGCAGTTTCCGAGCCTTGGACAGGGCGGGGGGAAACACCATATATTTT. Translation gives CASSFRALDRAGGNTIYF.

The chain recombines TRBV19 with TRBJ1-2, with D unclear. There are 11 residues in the CDR3. The V and J ends lost 5 bases and 8 bases respectively, with 9 bases between them. Germline lookup yields CDR1 LNHDA and CDR2 SQIVND (reference sequence). The CDR3 here is CASSFSWGYTF. Here the CDR3 DNA reads TGTGCCAGTAGTTTCTCCTGGGGCTACACCTTC.

The rearrangement links TRBV2 to TRBJ1-1; no definite D call. V lost 4 bases to trimming and J lost 0 bases, with 9 bases between them. The CDR3 sequence is 14 residues long. Germline CDR1 is SNHLY and CDR2 is FYNNEI. DNA of the CDR3: TGTGCCAGCAGTGTTGGATTCTTGAACACTGAAGCTTTCTTT. It is translated as CASSVGFLNTEAFF. The full variable domain, rest sourced from reference TRBV2 and TRBJ1-1, is EPEVTQTPSHQVTQMGQEVILRCVPISNHLYFYWYRQILGQKVEFLVSFYNNEISEKSEIFDDQFSVERPDGSNFTLKIRSTKLEDSAMYFCASSVGFLNTEAFFGQGTRLTVV.

J is TRBJ1-1 and V is TRBV7-9; a possible D gene is TRBD1 (6 bases). V was clipped by 1 base and J by 8 bases, with 8 bases between them. CDR3 length: 12 amino acids. Germline assignment: CDR1 SEHNR and CDR2 FQNEAQ (reference sequence). Written as DNA, the CDR3 is TGTGCCAGCAGCTTAGGACAGGTGGAAGCTTTCTTT. It specifies CASSLGQVEAFF.